Shown below are 27 T cell receptor beta chains from a single sample sequenced in a study of blood T cell repertoires in COVID-19. Sequencing was performed with immunoSEQ multiplex PCR; in TCRdb, only in-frame clones are kept and a portion is missing. The sample lists 85,000 to 90,000 clones, 80% to 95% seen once, with around 2.3% in the top ten. Sequenced material: peripheral blood. The receptors here all came from a human donor with active COVID-19. The donor label of this sample is uncertain.

The chain links TRBV5-4 to TRBJ1-2; 8 bases are a match to TRBD1. Trimming at V came to 5 bases and at J to 8 bases, leaving 8 bases not matched to a gene. Germline V gene sequence: CDR1 SGHNT, CDR2 YYREEE (reference sequence). This CDR3 is 13 amino acids long. The CDR3 here is CASRAGTGVGYTF. CDR3 nucleotides: TGTGCCAGCAGGGCCGGGACAGGAGTCGGCTACACCTTC.

This chain uses TRBV4-2 with TRBJ2-7; 14 nucleotides align to TRBD2. Trimming took 2 bases from V and 5 from J; bases not matched to a gene: 8. The CDR3 has 17 residues. Germline V gene data show CDR1 as LGHNA and CDR2 as YNFKEQ. The chain's CDR3 is CASSQHLGLAGENEQYF. DNA of the CDR3: TGTGCCAGCAGCCAACATCTGGGACTAGCGGGGGAAAACGAGCAGTACTTC.

CDR3 bases: TGTGCCAGCAGTATATCACTAGCGGGGGCATACTACAATGAGCAGTTCTTC. Translated: CASSISLAGAYYNEQFF. This chain links TRBV28 with TRBJ2-1, with 11 bases fitting TRBD2. Germline CDR1 MDHEN, CDR2 SYDVKM. This CDR3 is built from 17 residues. V trimming: 5 bases; J trimming: 3 bases; junction bases outside the gene matches: 9.

This sequence joins TRBV3-1 (or the pseudogene TRBV3-2) and TRBJ1-4, with 10 positions matching TRBD1. The CDR3 length is 15 residues. Trimming cost V 1 base and J 8 bases; bases outside gene matches: 4. CDR1 is LGHDT, CDR2 YNNKEL, per germline (reference sequence). The CDR3 is CASSQAGTGDEKLFF. The DNA of the CDR3 is TGTGCCAGCAGCCAAGCCGGGACAGGGGACGAAAAACTGTTTTTT.

The genes are TRBV3-1 (or the pseudogene TRBV3-2) and TRBJ1-4; 9 bases are a match to TRBD1. The J segment lost 3 bases and the V segment lost 1 base, leaving 3 bases of the junction unmatched. The germline gives CDR1 LGHDT, CDR2 YNNKEL (reference sequence). The CDR3 consists of 16 residues. In nucleotides, the CDR3 is TGTGCCAGCAGCCAAGGACGGACAGGGGCTAATGAAAAACTGTTTTTT. Its translation is CASSQGRTGANEKLFF.

The V gene is TRBV29-1, the J gene TRBJ2-1; a possible D gene is TRBD2 (5 bases). The CDR3 extends over 14 amino acids. The germline V gene has CDR1 SQVTM and CDR2 ANQGSEA. V lost 6 bases and J lost 0, with 12 bases in between. CDR3 sequence (DNA): TGCAGCGTGTGTGAGCGGAGCTCCTACAATGAGCAGTTCTTC. It specifies CSVCERSSYNEQFF.

A single count supports this clone. This chain joins TRBV18 and TRBJ2-3, with a tentative D call TRBD1 (6 bases). Germline CDR1 and CDR2: KGHSH and LQKENI. Deletions cut 5 bases from V and 0 bases from J, with 9 bases between. CDR3 length equals 14 residues. DNA of the CDR3: TGTGCCAGCTCAGAAGGACAGAGCACAGATACGCAGTATTTT. This gives the protein CASSEGQSTDTQYF.

This clone was observed a handful of times. The gene calls are TRBV25-1 and TRBJ2-7, with D hard to call. Trimming left V 7 bases short and J 4 bases short, with 14 bases between. This CDR3 has 13 residues. Germline CDR1 is MGHDK and CDR2 is SYGVNS. The CDR3 coding sequence is TGTGCCAGCATGGAGTCTAACGGGTACGAGCAGTACTTC. Encoded protein: CASMESNGYEQYF.

The rearrangement uses TRBV11-3 and TRBJ1-1, with a possible D match to TRBD1 (5 bases). Germline-derived CDR1 and CDR2 are SGHNT and YENEEA. The length of the CDR3 is 14 residues. The V end was cut by 5 bases, the J end by 6 bases, with 16 bases between. CDR3 protein: CASSPSPGQPEAFF. The CDR3 DNA reads as TGTGCCAGCAGCCCTAGTCCAGGGCAGCCTGAAGCTTTCTTT.

The chain links TRBV7-2 to TRBJ1-2; D uncertain. Trimming removed 2 bases at V and 3 bases at J, with 13 bases between. CDR1 and CDR2 (germline): SGHTA, FQGNSA. This CDR3 is 15 amino acids long. The CDR3 DNA reads TGTGCCAGCAGCTTATCAACAGCGAGGGACTATGGCTACACCTTC. It yields the protein CASSLSTARDYGYTF. Together with reference TRBV7-2 and TRBJ1-2, the CDR3 gives the full variable domain: GAGVSQSPSNKVTEKGKDVELRCDPISGHTALYWYRQSLGQGLEFLIYFQGNSAPDKSGLPSDRFSAERTGGSVSTLTIQRTQQEDSAVYLCASSLSTARDYGYTFGSGTRLTVV.

The genes are TRBV6-2 or TRBV6-3 and TRBJ2-1; unclear D gene. Germline V CDR1 and CDR2: MNHEY, SVGEGT. The CDR3 runs 13 residues. The ends were cut back, 6 bases at V and 6 bases at J, with 12 bases in the middle. The CDR3 DNA is TGTGCCAGCAGCCACAGTTCCCGCAATGAGCAGTTCTTC. Translating it yields CASSHSSRNEQFF.

The CDR3 DNA reads as TGTGCCAGCAGCCCCCGGGGTGAGCGGAACAATGAGCAGTTCTTC. This gives the protein CASSPRGERNNEQFF. This chain uses TRBV3-1 (or the pseudogene TRBV3-2) with TRBJ2-1; tentative D call: TRBD2 (5 bases). V lost 4 bases to trimming and J lost 5 bases, with 15 bases between them. The CDR3 is 15 residues long. Germline V gene data show CDR1 as LGHDT and CDR2 as YNNKEL (reference sequence).

This chain links TRBV5-6 with TRBJ2-7, with D possibly matching TRBD2 (6 bases). The germline V and J ends were trimmed by 2 bases and 6 bases, with 15 bases remaining between them. Germline V gene data show CDR1 as SGHDT and CDR2 as YYEEEE. The CDR3 consists of 14 residues. CDR3 sequence reads: CASSFYPGVVEQYF. CDR3 bases: TGTGCCAGCAGCTTTTATCCGGGGGTAGTCGAGCAGTACTTC.

The chain joins TRBV10-2 to TRBJ2-2, with D tentatively TRBD2 (6 bases). The CDR3 loop spans 16 amino acids. CDR1 and CDR2 from the germline V gene are WSHSY and SAAADI. The V and J ends lost 0 bases and 3 bases respectively, with 11 bases between them. The CDR3 coding sequence is TGCGCCAGCAGTGAGTCGGCGGGAAGAGACACCGGGGAGCTGTTTTTT. Translation gives CASSESAGRDTGELFF.

The V call is TRBV5-1, the J call TRBJ2-5; D call uncertain. Germline V gene sequence: CDR1 SGHRS, CDR2 YFSETQ. The V end lost 3 bases, the J end lost 5 bases, and 17 bases lay between the germline ends. This CDR3 has 15 amino acids. The CDR3 reads CASSSIPQTRETQYF. The CDR3 bases are TGCGCCAGCAGCTCGATTCCCCAGACACGCGAGACCCAGTACTTC.

The rearrangement uses TRBV7-9 and TRBJ1-2; 7 nucleotides line up with TRBD1. The ends lost 1 base at V and 5 bases at J; junction bases unmatched: 10. The germline gives CDR1 SEHNR, CDR2 FQNEAQ (reference sequence). The CDR3 is 16 amino acids. The CDR3 bases are TGTGCCAGCAGCTTAGTAGGACAGGTGACAGATTATGGCTACACCTTC. It is translated as CASSLVGQVTDYGYTF.

In this sample, this clone turned up a few times. The CDR3 nucleotides read TGTGCCAGCAGTCCACCCTCGACAGGGTCTCGCGAGCAGTACTTC. This gives the protein CASSPPSTGSREQYF. V gene TRBV5-4 combines with J gene TRBJ2-7; 7 positions agree with TRBD1. Germline CDR1 SGHNT, CDR2 YYREEE (reference sequence). The CDR3 runs 15 residues. V was clipped by 5 bases and J by 6 bases; unmatched bases: 14.

V gene TRBV6-4 combines with J gene TRBJ2-1, with 10 bases matching TRBD2. This CDR3 is built from 15 residues. V lost 4 bases and J lost 8; bases outside the gene matches: 8. Looked up from germline, CDR1 is MRHNA and CDR2 is SNTAGT. The CDR3 DNA is TGTGCCAGCAGTGCAAGCGGGGGGGCCGTACATGAGCAGTTCTTC. This gives the protein CASSASGGAVHEQFF.

This rearrangement joins TRBV18 to TRBJ2-1, with D possibly being TRBD1 (6 bases). The CDR3 contains 11 residues. Deletions cut 8 bases from V and 9 bases from J, with 11 bases between. Per the germline V gene, CDR1 is KGHSH and CDR2 is LQKENI. The CDR3 nucleotides are TGTGCCAGCACAGGGTTAAGTGAGCAGTTCTTC. It translates to CASTGLSEQFF.

The chain couples TRBV7-5 to TRBJ1-1; the table names TRBD1, a call not compared with the DNA. TRBV7-5 counts as a pseudogene. The CDR3 runs to 13 residues. CDR3 protein: CVRSLQGDTEAFF. DNA of the CDR3: TGTGTCAGAAGCTTACAGGGGGACACTGAAGCTTTCTTT.

The V gene is TRBV5-1, the J gene TRBJ2-7; 9 bases fit TRBD1. CDR1 is SGHRS, CDR2 YFSETQ, per germline. V lost 4 bases to trimming and J lost 1 base; unmatched junction nucleotides: 6. This CDR3 comprises 15 residues. In nucleotides, the CDR3 is TGCGCCAGCAGCAACGGGACAGGGCGATCCTACGAGCAGTACTTC. Encoded protein: CASSNGTGRSYEQYF.

This chain connects TRBV15 to TRBJ1-2; D gene uncertain. Germline V gene data show CDR1 as LNHNV and CDR2 as YYDKDF (reference sequence). Deletions cut 0 bases from V and 4 bases from J, with 12 bases between. The CDR3 is 15 amino acids. The DNA for the CDR3 is TGTGCCACCAGCAGAGAGGCATCCAGCGCCTATGGCTACACCTTC. It translates to CATSREASSAYGYTF.

This chain joins TRBV7-9 and TRBJ2-1, with D tentatively TRBD2 (6 bases). V lost 5 bases, J lost 5 bases, and 22 bases lay in between. The germline V gene encodes CDR1 SEHNR and CDR2 FQNEAQ (reference sequence). The CDR3 length is 17 residues. CDR3 nucleotides: TGTGCCAGCAGCGGGGTGGAGGGGCGGTCTTTTGACAATGAGCAGTTCTTC. This translates into CASSGVEGRSFDNEQFF.

The V gene is TRBV28, the J gene TRBJ2-2; 14 bases fit TRBD2. The CDR3 sequence is 20 residues long. The V gene's germline CDR1 is MDHEN and CDR2 SYDVKM. The V segment lost 6 bases and the J segment 5 bases; nucleotides outside the gene matches: 17. The CDR3 sequence: CASSPFLRLAGGPITGELFF. In DNA, the CDR3 is TGTGCCAGCAGCCCTTTCCTCCGACTAGCGGGGGGGCCAATAACCGGGGAGCTGTTTTTT.

The chain joins TRBV6-5 to TRBJ2-3; no clear D. Trimming took 7 bases from V and 2 from J, leaving 7 bases between them. The germline gives CDR1 MNHEY, CDR2 SVGAGI. This CDR3 comprises 12 residues. The CDR3 reads CASTEPTDTQYF. The CDR3 coding sequence is TGTGCCAGCACAGAACCCACAGATACGCAGTATTTT.

This clone was detected only once. This rearrangement joins TRBV7-9 to TRBJ2-3; D perhaps matches TRBD2 (5 bases). CDR1 is SEHNR, CDR2 FQNEAQ, per germline (reference sequence). V was trimmed by 3 bases and J by 8 bases, leaving 15 bases between them. The CDR3 contains 14 residues. CDR3 protein: CASSFNGADLTQYF. The CDR3, as DNA: TGTGCCAGCAGCTTTAATGGAGCGGATCTTACGCAGTATTTT.

This clone was found once. The V and J genes are TRBV5-1 and TRBJ1-2; D uncertain. V lost 7 bases and J lost 0, with 13 bases in between. The germline V gene encodes CDR1 SGHRS and CDR2 YFSETQ. CDR3 length: 14 amino acids. DNA for the CDR3: TGCGCCAGCGGACCGGGAGCCGCTAACTATGGCTACACCTTC. This codes for CASGPGAANYGYTF.